Sequencing of this T cell receptor beta chain was carried out in a study of blood T cell repertoires in COVID-19. Looked up from germline, CDR1 is KGHSH and CDR2 is LQKENI. This CDR3 is 12 amino acids long. With 8 bases removed from V and 3 bases from J, the gap between germline ends came to 9 bases. TCRdb's table, derived via immunoSEQ multiplex PCR, lists solely in-frame clones and lacks some. The table has 300,000 to 350,000 clones, roughly 88% seen once; the top ten hold about 5%. Sequenced input: PBMCs or T cells enriched from blood (not recorded which). The chain uses TRBV18 and TRBJ2-3; possible D gene TRBD1, 6 bases. This TCR was recovered from a man aged 25 to 45 who had recovered from COVID-19. As DNA, the CDR3 is TGTGCCAGCGACACAGGGACAGATACGCAGTATTTT. Translated, it gives CASDTGTDTQYF.